This TCR beta chain stems from a study of blood T cell repertoires in COVID-19. Study as a whole: Some COVID-19 samples were acute and others convalescent; all came from the United States, Italy and Spain.

TCRdb keeps only in-frame clones here, not all; method: immunoSEQ multiplex PCR. The table has hundreds of thousands of clones, 80% to 90% seen once; the top ten hold less than 2.5%. Germline lookup yields CDR1 ENHRY and CDR2 SYGVKD. The CDR3 consists of 16 residues. The J segment lost 7 bases and the V segment lost 5 bases, leaving 7 bases of the junction unmatched. The specimen sequenced was PBMCs or T cells enriched from blood (not recorded which). The V and J genes are TRBV10-3 and TRBJ2-2; 13 bases agree with TRBD2. The TCR was taken from a man aged 35 to 55 in a cohort exposed to, infected with or recovered from COVID-19 (not recorded which). CDR3 in amino acids: CAISSRTSGSHGELFF. In DNA form, the CDR3 reads TGTGCCATCAGTTCGAGGACTAGCGGGAGTCACGGGGAGCTGTTTTTT.